The clone carrying this T cell receptor beta chain was counted once. As yet, its antigen is unknown. The germline gene is not matched at one end of the junction; a read error may be the cause. This sample stems from a study of CD8+CD57+ T cells in acquired aplastic anemia. The TCR beta profiling, which covered VDJ combination and CDR3 sequence, was carried out using genomic DNA as the template. TCRdb re-derived calls from the reads in MiXCR, one entry per CDR3 protein. The table lists 400,000 to 500,000 distinct CDR3 sequences, 55% to 75% of them singletons. CDR3 length: 14 amino acids. CDR1 and CDR2 (germline): SGHTA, FQGTGA. Study findings and constraints: Patients and healthy controls showed no significant CD8+ Simpson's diversity difference.

Material: sorted CD4+, CD8+, or CD8+CD57+ T cells (not recorded which) from PBMCs. The rearrangement uses TRBV7-3 and TRBJ1-2, with D possibly matching TRBD1 (5 bases). This receptor was identified in a human donor in good health, serving as a control. CDR3 DNA: TGTGCCAGCAGCCGGGACGGACGGACCGAACACCACATTTTC. Amino acid sequence: CASSRDGRTEHHIF.